Listed below are T cell receptor beta chains from one sample, sequenced in a study of blood T cell repertoires in COVID-19. The method was immunoSEQ multiplex PCR; TCRdb's version includes in-frame clones alone and lacks a portion of them. The repertoire holds 130,000 or so clones, with 70% to 80% as singletons. Material: peripheral blood. These receptors originate from a human donor in a cohort sampled during active COVID-19. Each CDR3 is given with its conserved first and last residue. A D gene is named only where the DNA matches it firmly. Clone size is given for some rows only: seen once, a few or many times, or a class if the clone is expanded.

>13|TRBV29-1|-|TRBD1|TRBJ1-5
TGCAGCGCTTCTGGGACAGGGGGCTTGGCCCAGCATTTT
CSASGTGGLAQHF
>16|TRBV4-1|-|TRBD2|TRBJ2-5
TGCGCCAGCAGTATCTCCCGGCCTAGCGGGAGGGAGACCCAGTACTTC
CASSISRPSGRETQYF
>15|TRBV7-9|few|-|TRBJ2-5
TGTGCCAGCAGCTTAGCGCTCGGGTCTCAAGAGACCCAGTACTTC
CASSLALGSQETQYF
>15|TRBV18|-|TRBD2|TRBJ2-7
TGTGCCAGCTCTCCAACCGGACTAGCGGGCGACGAGCAGTACTTC
CASSPTGLAGDEQYF
>17|TRBV4-2|many|TRBD1|TRBJ2-1
TGTGCCAGCAGCCAGTTTCAGGGACAGGGGTCGCACAATGAGCAGTTCTTC
CASSQFQGQGSHNEQFF
>15|TRBV6-5|-|TRBD2|TRBJ2-3
TGTGCCAGCAGAGGGACTAGCGGGAGTCTTGATACGCAGTATTTT
CASRGTSGSLDTQYF
>16|TRBV9|-|TRBD1|TRBJ1-2
TGTGCCAGCAGCCCAACCCCGGGACAGGGTCCCTATGGCTACACCTTC
CASSPTPGQGPYGYTF
>12|TRBV11-2|once|-|TRBJ2-1
TGTGCCAGCAGCTACACCGGGACACCGCAGTTCTTC
CASSYTGTPQFF
>13|TRBV10-3|-|TRBD1|TRBJ2-5
TGTGCCATCAGTGCGGACAGGGGAGAGACCCAGTACTTC
CAISADRGETQYF
>16|TRBV30|-|TRBD2|TRBJ2-7
TGTGCCTGGAGCGCCGGGACTAGGGCCTCTATAGACGAGCAGTACTTC
CAWSAGTRASIDEQYF
>15|TRBV4-2|few|-|TRBJ2-6
TGTGCCAGCAGACTGGAGGGTTCTGGGGCCAACGTCCTGACTTTC
CASRLEGSGANVLTF
>13|TRBV7-8|-|-|TRBJ1-5
TGTGCCAGCAGCTCCGTCGAGGATCAGCCCCAGCATTTT
CASSSVEDQPQHF
>15|TRBV5-4|-|-|TRBJ2-7
TGTGCCAGCAGCTTGGGTGTTACGGCGGCCTACGAGCAGTACTTC
CASSLGVTAAYEQYF
>17|TRBV29-1|-|TRBD2|TRBJ2-3
TGCAGCGTTGCCGGGACTAGCGGGAGTAGTGGCACAGATACGCAGTATTTT
CSVAGTSGSSGTDTQYF
>15|TRBV19|-|-|TRBJ2-1
TGTGCCAGTAGTAGAGAAAGCGGGCCGCCCAATGAGCAGTTCTTC
CASSRESGPPNEQFF
>15|TRBV28|-|-|TRBJ2-7
TGTGCCAGCAGTTTAGGGTCGACAGGATCCTACGAGCAGTACTTC
CASSLGSTGSYEQYF
>14|TRBV5-4|-|TRBD1|TRBJ2-7
TGTGCCAGCAGCCCCCCGGACAGGGACGACGAGCAGTACTTC
CASSPPDRDDEQYF
>15|TRBV5-1|-|TRBD1|TRBJ1-5
TGCGCCAGCAGCATGACAGGGTCTAGCAATCAGCCCCAGCATTTT
CASSMTGSSNQPQHF
>14|TRBV7-2|-|TRBD2|TRBJ2-3
TGTGCCAGCAGTATGGGACTAGCGGGGGCCACGCAGTATTTT
CASSMGLAGATQYF
>13|TRBV10-3|-|-|TRBJ2-1
TGTGCCATCAGGGGACACGGGGACGATGAGCAGTTCTTC
CAIRGHGDDEQFF
>12|TRBV20-1|-|-|TRBJ2-5
TGCAGTGCTAGTAGGACTGGCGAGACCCAGTACTTC
CSASRTGETQYF
>15|TRBV3-1/TRBV3-2|-|TRBD2|TRBJ2-3
TGTGCCAGCCACAGCGGGACTAGCGGTACAGATACGCAGTATTTT
CASHSGTSGTDTQYF
>14|TRBV6-6|-|-|TRBJ1-3
TGTGCCAGCACGAGGCAAAGCTCTGGAAACACCATATATTTT
CASTRQSSGNTIYF
>13|TRBV28|once|-|TRBJ1-1
TGTGCCAGCAAGAGAACCACTAAGCCTGAAGCTTTCTTT
CASKRTTKPEAFF
>15|TRBV28|-|-|TRBJ2-7
TGTGCCAGCAGTTTTCGAGGGCAGCTTTCCTACGAGCAGTACTTC
CASSFRGQLSYEQYF
>13|TRBV7-2|once|-|TRBJ1-1
TGTGCCAGCAGCTTCAAAGCGAACACTGAAGCTTTCTTT
CASSFKANTEAFF
>13|TRBV29-1|-|TRBD1|TRBJ2-3
TGCAGCGTCGACAGGGGGCGCACAGATACGCAGTATTTT
CSVDRGRTDTQYF
>16|TRBV18|once|TRBD2|TRBJ2-3
TGTGCCAGCTCAGGAGGGACTAGCGGGGACACAGATACGCAGTATTTT
CASSGGTSGDTDTQYF
>18|TRBV4-3|-|TRBD1|TRBJ1-6
TGCGCCAGCAGCCAAACCGTGGACAGGCCCACAAGAGGCTCACCCCTCCACTTT
CASSQTVDRPTRGSPLHF
>15|TRBV6-5|-|TRBD2|TRBJ2-7
TGTGCCAGCATTTTCCTTAGCGGGGGGGCCTACGAGCAGTACTTC
CASIFLSGGAYEQYF
>12|TRBV7-3|-|-|TRBJ2-1
TGTGCCAGCGGGGGCAACCCCAATGAGCAGTTCTTC
CASGGNPNEQFF
>15|TRBV27|-|TRBD1|TRBJ2-1
TGTGCCAGCAGTTTAACGGGACAGGGCAGGGGTGAGCAGTTCTTC
CASSLTGQGRGEQFF
>15|TRBV5-1|-|TRBD1|TRBJ2-1
TGCGCCAGCAGTTCAAAACAGGGGGCGAGTAATGAGCAGTTCTTC
CASSSKQGASNEQFF
>15|TRBV6-2/TRBV6-3|few|-|TRBJ1-4
TGTGCCAGCAGTGACGGAGGGGCTTCTGCTGAAAAACTGTTTTTT
CASSDGGASAEKLFF
>15|TRBV12-5|-|TRBD2|TRBJ2-2
TGTGCTAGTGGTCGGACTAGCGGGAGCGTCGGGGAGCTGTTTTTT
CASGRTSGSVGELFF
>18|TRBV7-9|-|TRBD1|TRBJ1-1
TGTGCCAGCAGCTTAGCGCCCGGGACAGGGGGCCGAGACACTGAAGCTTTCTTT
CASSLAPGTGGRDTEAFF
>17|TRBV27|-|TRBD1|TRBJ1-2
TGTGCCAGCAGCTATACCGGGACAGGGGGTTTAGTGGGAGGCTACACCTTC
CASSYTGTGGLVGGYTF
>16|TRBV28|-|-|TRBJ2-7
TGTGCCAGCAGTCCCCGGACTATGACGGGAACGTACGAGCAGTACTTC
CASSPRTMTGTYEQYF
>15|TRBV28|-|-|TRBJ1-6
TGTGCCAGCAGTTTACGACAGGTCGCAAATTCACCCCTCCACTTT
CASSLRQVANSPLHF
>14|TRBV4-3|-|-|TRBJ2-3
TGCGCCAGCAGCCAAGTCCTAGCGCCGGATACGCAGTATTTT
CASSQVLAPDTQYF
>17|TRBV19|-|TRBD1|TRBJ1-1
TGTGCCAGTAGCCTCTTGACAGGGGGCGAAAGGGGGACTGAAGCTTTCTTT
CASSLLTGGERGTEAFF
>12|TRBV7-3|-|TRBD1|TRBJ1-2
TGTGCCAGCAGCTTAGGGACAGGGAACTACACCTTC
CASSLGTGNYTF
>11|TRBV20-1|-|-|TRBJ2-7
TGCAGTGCTACCCAGGGGATCGAGCAGTACTTC
CSATQGIEQYF
>14|TRBV10-1|-|-|TRBJ2-7
TGCGCCAGCAGTGACCGCGGGCGGGTCGACGAGCAGTACTTC
CASSDRGRVDEQYF
>14|TRBV3-1/TRBV3-2|-|-|TRBJ2-5
TGTGCCAGCAGCCAAGTAAGCGAGGGAGAGACCCAGTACTTC
CASSQVSEGETQYF
>15|TRBV7-2|once|TRBD2|TRBJ2-4
TGTGCCAGCAGCGCGGCGCTAGCGGGAGGAAACATTCAGTACTTC
CASSAALAGGNIQYF
>14|TRBV6-2/TRBV6-3|-|-|TRBJ2-7
TGTGCCAGCAGCCCGGGACACCGAACCTACGAGCAGTACTTC
CASSPGHRTYEQYF
>11|TRBV30|-|-|TRBJ1-1
TGTGCCTGGAGGGGCAACACTGAAGCTTTCTTT
CAWRGNTEAFF
>17|TRBV11-2|-|TRBD2|TRBJ2-2
TGTGCCAGCAGCCTCCGTCGGGCTAGCGGGGATACCGGGGAGCTGTTTTTT
CASSLRRASGDTGELFF
>12|TRBV7-9|-|-|TRBJ1-3
TGTGCCAGCAGCCGCCCGGGTGACACCATATATTTT
CASSRPGDTIYF
>12|TRBV7-2|-|-|TRBJ1-2
TGTGCCAGCAGCTTAGCACAGGAGACTTACACCTTC
CASSLAQETYTF
>13|TRBV9|few|-|TRBJ2-1
TGTGCCAGCAGCGTGCGGAGGGACAATGAGCAGTTCTTC
CASSVRRDNEQFF
>12|TRBV11-2|few|-|TRBJ1-6
TGTGCCAGCACCCTTAATGAGGGCCACCTCCACTTT
CASTLNEGHLHF
>13|TRBV19|-|TRBD2|TRBJ2-2
TGTGCCATAAACGGGGGGGTCACCGGGGAGCTGTTTTTT
CAINGGVTGELFF
>16|TRBV19|once|TRBD2|TRBJ2-5
TGTGCCAGTAGTATGGGACTAGCGGGAGGCGTGAAGACCCAGTACTTC
CASSMGLAGGVKTQYF
>15|TRBV30|-|TRBD1|TRBJ2-3
TGTGCCTGGAGTCCCGGACAGGGGAAGGCAGATACGCAGTATTTT
CAWSPGQGKADTQYF
>14|TRBV23-1|-|-|TRBJ1-2
TGCGCCAGCAGTCAGAAAACAGCTAACTATGGCTACACCTTC
CASSQKTANYGYTF
>17|TRBV19|-|TRBD1|TRBJ1-2
TGTGCCAGTAGTCCCCGGACAGGGGGCGTCTCGAACTATGGCTACACCTTC
CASSPRTGGVSNYGYTF
>14|TRBV7-2|once|TRBD2|TRBJ2-1
TGTGCCAGCAGCTCCGGGACTAGTTCTCATGAGCAGTTCTTC
CASSSGTSSHEQFF
>13|TRBV12-3/TRBV12-4|once|-|TRBJ1-3
TGTGCCAGCAAGAACAGTCCTGGAAACACCATATATTTT
CASKNSPGNTIYF